One sample yielded the 2 T cell receptor beta chains listed below, sequenced in a study of T cells expressing NK-cell markers. TCRdb reprocessed the 5' RACE reads and keeps a single row for each CDR3 protein, giving no DNA. This sample's clone table lists roughly 350,000 distinct CDR3 sequences. Sequenced input: blood T cells: a sorted CD56 or NKG2C T cell subset, CD4+ or CD8+ T cells, or bulk PBMC T cells (not recorded which). All receptors come from a man aged 18-70 years in good health.

V usage is TRBV12-3 or TRBV12-4 and J usage is TRBJ2-5. The CDR3 consists of 13 residues. The CDR3 here is CASSFGDEETQYF.

This chain connects TRBV7-9 to TRBJ2-7. There are 13 residues in the CDR3. The germline CDR1 and CDR2 sequences are SEHNR and FQNEAQ (reference sequence). The CDR3 is CASSVGTYYEQYF.